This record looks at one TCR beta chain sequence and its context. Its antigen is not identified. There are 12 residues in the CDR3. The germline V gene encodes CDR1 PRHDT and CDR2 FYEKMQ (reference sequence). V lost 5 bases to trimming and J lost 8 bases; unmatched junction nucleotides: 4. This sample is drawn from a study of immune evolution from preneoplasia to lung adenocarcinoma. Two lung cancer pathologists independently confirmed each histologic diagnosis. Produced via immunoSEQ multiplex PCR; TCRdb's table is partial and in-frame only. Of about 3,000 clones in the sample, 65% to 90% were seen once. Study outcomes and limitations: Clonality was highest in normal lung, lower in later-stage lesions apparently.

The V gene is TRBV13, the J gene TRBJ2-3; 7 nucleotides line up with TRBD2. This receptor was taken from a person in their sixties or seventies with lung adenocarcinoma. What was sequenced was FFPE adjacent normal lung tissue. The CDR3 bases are TGTGCCAGCAGCCCTCGCGGGGGTACGCAGTATTTT. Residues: CASSPRGGTQYF.